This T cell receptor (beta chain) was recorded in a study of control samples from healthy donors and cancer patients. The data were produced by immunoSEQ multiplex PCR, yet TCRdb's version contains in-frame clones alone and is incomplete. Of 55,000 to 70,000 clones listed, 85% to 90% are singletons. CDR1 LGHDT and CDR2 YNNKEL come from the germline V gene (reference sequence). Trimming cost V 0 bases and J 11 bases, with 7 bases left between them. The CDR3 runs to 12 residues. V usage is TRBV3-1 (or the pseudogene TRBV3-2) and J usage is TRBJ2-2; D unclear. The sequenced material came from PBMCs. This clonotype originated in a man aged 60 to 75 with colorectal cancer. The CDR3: CASSQDRSELFF. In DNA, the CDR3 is TGTGCCAGCAGCCAAGATCGGAGTGAGCTGTTTTTT.